The clone carrying this T cell receptor (beta chain) was seen only a few times. TCRdb's table, derived via immunoSEQ multiplex PCR, lists solely in-frame clones and lacks some. The table lists around 200,000 clones, nearly 90% of them singletons, with 0.62% in the top ten. This sample was included in a study of blood T cell repertoires in COVID-19. Study details: COVID-19 samples, acute and convalescent, were from the United States, Italy and Spain.

This CDR3 spans 17 amino acids. In germline, CDR1 is MNHEY, CDR2 SMNVEV (reference sequence). Trimming shortened V by 1 base and J by 1 base, and 15 bases separated the two germline ends. The clonotype was recovered from a man aged 45-60 years with acute or convalescent COVID-19. The specimen sequenced was peripheral blood. This chain joins TRBV27 and TRBJ2-3; D gene unclear. CDR3 residues: CASSLFPSIGGTDTQYF. The CDR3 bases are TGTGCCAGCAGTTTATTCCCCTCCATCGGAGGCACAGATACGCAGTATTTT.